This T cell receptor beta chain was recorded in a study of shared clonotypes between healthy human individuals. Whole-study findings and limits: Naive subsets tended to show greater estimated richness than memory subsets.

Every donor, a Caucasian adult, lived in Nashville, Tennessee. Sequencing was performed with immunoSEQ multiplex PCR; in TCRdb, only in-frame clones are kept and a portion is missing. The table lists some 360,000 clones, around 70% of them singletons. There are a few counts of this clone. Its target is not known. Sequencing used memory CD4+ T cells sorted from blood. Subset described: CD45RA-negative fraction. The receptor was derived from a young man in good health.

The CDR3 region has the DNA TGTGCCAGCAGCCCTAGGAGGCAGAACCGTAAGCCCCAGCATTTT. Its protein is CASSPRRQNRKPQHF. This rearrangement joins TRBV28 to TRBJ1-5; D is undetermined. Trimming stripped 6 bases from V and 8 bases from J, with 20 bases between. This CDR3 has 15 residues. Germline assignment: CDR1 MDHEN and CDR2 SYDVKM. Combining the CDR3 with reference TRBV28 and TRBJ1-5 gives the whole variable domain DVKVTQSSRYLVKRTGEKVFLECVQDMDHENMFWYRQDPGLGLRLIYFSYDVKMKEKGDIPEGYSVSREKKERFSLILESASTNQTSMYLCASSPRRQNRKPQHFGDGTRLSIL.